A single sample gave rise to the 8 T cell receptor beta chains below, sequenced in a study of blood T cell repertoires in COVID-19. Assay: immunoSEQ multiplex PCR; the TCRdb copy retains only in-frame clones and omits some. Of 200,000 to 250,000 clones listed, roughly 84% are singletons. Sequences were obtained from PBMCs or T cells enriched from blood (not recorded which). These receptors originate from a woman in her thirties or forties who had recovered from COVID-19.

The chain links TRBV19 to TRBJ2-1; possible D gene TRBD2, 6 bases. Trimming took 7 bases from V and 0 from J, leaving 16 bases between them. Germline V CDR1 and CDR2: LNHDA, SQIVND (reference sequence). The CDR3 contains 16 residues. The DNA for the CDR3 is TGTGCCAGTACTTCCTGGGTCGGGAGCTCCTACAATGAGCAGTTCTTC. Its protein product is CASTSWVGSSYNEQFF. Supplemented by reference TRBV19 and TRBJ2-1, the full variable domain reads DGGITQSPKYLFRKEGQNVTLSCEQNLNHDAMYWYRQDPGQGLRLIYYSQIVNDFQKGDIAEGYSVSREKKESFPLTVTSAQKNPTAFYLCASTSWVGSSYNEQFFGPGTRLTVL.

This clone has more than one count but fewer than ten. V and J are TRBV29-1 and TRBJ2-7; tentative D call: TRBD2 (6 bases). The CDR3 contains 14 residues. V was clipped by 5 bases and J by 6 bases, with 20 bases between them. The germline gives CDR1 SQVTM, CDR2 ANQGSEA. The CDR3 coding sequence is TGCAGCGTTCGCGGGGTGCAGGGCTTAGGCGAGCAGTACTTC. This translates into CSVRGVQGLGEQYF.

This sequence joins TRBV19 and TRBJ1-1; tentatively, D is TRBD1 (6 bases). The length of the CDR3 is 14 residues. V shed 7 bases and J shed 4 bases, with 16 bases lying between them. The germline CDR1 and CDR2 sequences are LNHDA and SQIVND (reference sequence). Here the CDR3 DNA reads TGTGCCAGTAAGAAGGGGGAAGATCCCACTGAAGCTTTCTTT. This translates into CASKKGEDPTEAFF.

The chain combines TRBV9 with TRBJ2-1; D may be TRBD2 (6 bases). Germline lookup yields CDR1 SGDLS and CDR2 YYNGEE. The CDR3 totals 15 residues. V was cut by 0 bases and J by 5 bases, with 12 bases left in between. DNA of the CDR3: TGTGCCAGCAGCGTAGGTGGGAGGAACGACAATGAGCAGTTCTTC. This encodes CASSVGGRNDNEQFF. Drawing the rest from reference TRBV9 and TRBJ2-1, the complete variable domain is DSGVTQTPKHLITATGQRVTLRCSPRSGDLSVYWYQQSLDQGLQFLIQYYNGEERAKGNILERFSAQQFPDLHSELNLSSLELGDSALYFCASSVGGRNDNEQFFGPGTRLTVL.

The rearrangement links TRBV18 to TRBJ2-7; no clear D gene. Germline V gene lookup returns CDR1 KGHSH and CDR2 LQKENI. Trimming left V 0 bases short and J 2 bases short, with 8 bases between. The CDR3 spans 14 residues. This chain's CDR3 is CASSPPASAYEQYF. CDR3 DNA: TGTGCCAGCTCACCACCGGCCAGTGCCTACGAGCAGTACTTC.

This clone is a singleton in its sample. This sequence joins TRBV5-5 and TRBJ1-2; tentatively, D is TRBD1 (5 bases). V shed 0 bases and J shed 4 bases, with 13 bases lying between them. The CDR3 totals 15 residues. Looked up from germline, CDR1 is SGHKS and CDR2 is YYEKEE (reference sequence). CDR3 sequence (DNA): TGTGCCAGCAGCTTGGGTGGCAGGGAGGGCTATGGCTACACCTTC. It encodes CASSLGGREGYGYTF.

This clone was observed a few times. V and J are TRBV10-1 and TRBJ1-1; D unclear. Germline loops: CDR1 WNHNN, CDR2 SYGVQD (reference sequence). With 5 bases removed from V and 2 bases from J, the gap between germline ends came to 6 bases. CDR3 length: 12 amino acids. The CDR3 is CASSNSNTEAFF. The DNA for the CDR3 is TGCGCCAGCAGTAACAGCAACACTGAAGCTTTCTTT.

The chain carries TRBV7-3 and TRBJ2-3, with 8 bases lining up with TRBD2. Trimming took 5 bases from V and 2 from J; bases not matched to a gene: 6. Germline V gene lookup returns CDR1 SGHTA and CDR2 FQGTGA. This CDR3 has 15 residues. CDR3 bases: TGTGCCAGCAGCCCCCAAGCGGGAGACACAGATACGCAGTATTTT. Amino acids: CASSPQAGDTDTQYF.